These 29 T cell receptor beta chains were sequenced from one sample in a study of vaccination and CD4 T cells after COVID-19. Sequenced with the Oncomine TCR Beta short-read assay was DNA taken from cultured CD4+ T cells. Each CDR3 protein is one row after TCRdb ran MiXCR on the PCR reads. The repertoire holds 13,000 to 15,000 distinct CDR3 sequences, with 74% as singletons. Their recognized antigens are unknown. Sample treatment: 10-day PBMC culture with coronavirus spike peptide pools or control peptides (ViraFEST assay). Sequencing input: CD4+ T cells from blood, cultured in vitro. The receptors here all came from a human donor who had recovered from COVID-19.

The chain has TRBV7-2 and TRBJ1-2; the match to TRBD1 covers 9 bases. The germline gives CDR1 SGHTA, CDR2 FQGNSA. V was pared by 4 bases and J by 14 bases, with 14 bases of the junction left unmatched. The length of the CDR3 is 14 residues. CDR3 sequence: CASSYAGTGRRGTF. For the CDR3, the DNA is TGTGCCAGCAGCTACGCCGGGACAGGGAGACGGGGGACCTTC.

The chain uses TRBV20-1 and TRBJ1-6, with unresolved D. V gave up 1 base and J gave up 11 bases, with 21 bases separating them. This CDR3 is 16 amino acids long. The V gene's germline CDR1 is DFQATT and CDR2 SNEGSKA (reference sequence). The CDR3 nucleotides are TGCAGTGCTAGAGCTGCACATGCGCCTCTCTTTGCACCCCTCCACTTT. This gives the protein CSARAAHAPLFAPLHF.

The CDR3 protein is CATSDSLQTGELFF. The DNA for the CDR3 is TGTGCCACCAGTGATTCATTACAGACCGGGGAGCTGTTTTTT. V gene TRBV24-1 combines with J gene TRBJ2-2; unclear D gene. CDR1 and CDR2 from the germline V gene are KGHDR and SFDVKD. This CDR3 has 14 residues. V lost 2 bases to trimming and J lost 5 bases, with 8 bases between them.

V and J are TRBV18 and TRBJ1-2, with 9 bases fitting TRBD1. Looked up from germline, CDR1 is KGHSH and CDR2 is LQKENI. The CDR3 is made up of 15 amino acids. Trimming removed 4 bases from V and 3 bases from J; junction bases left unmatched: 6. This CDR3 reads CASSRGTGPDYGYTF. CDR3 bases: TGTGCCAGCTCACGAGGGACAGGGCCGGACTATGGCTACACCTTC. The full variable domain, completed using reference TRBV18 and TRBJ1-2, is NAGVMQNPRHLVRRRGQEARLRCSPMKGHSHVYWYRQLPEEGLKFMVYLQKENIIDESGMPKERFSAEFPKEGPSILRIQQVVRGDSAAYFCASSRGTGPDYGYTFGSGTRLTVV.

This chain connects TRBV24-1 to TRBJ1-2, with 7 bases matching TRBD1. V trimming: 5 bases; J trimming: 2 bases; junction bases outside the gene matches: 7. This CDR3 is built from 15 residues. The germline CDR1 and CDR2 sequences are KGHDR and SFDVKD. CDR3 in amino acids: CATSAWTGSNYGYTF. The CDR3 DNA sequence: TGTGCCACCAGTGCATGGACAGGTTCCAACTATGGCTACACCTTC.

A few counts support this clonotype. The chain joins TRBV2 to TRBJ1-5, with 9 bases that match TRBD1. Trimming at V came to 10 bases and at J to 7 bases, leaving 8 bases not matched to a gene. The CDR3 sequence is 13 residues long. Germline loops: CDR1 SNHLY, CDR2 FYNNEI. In DNA, the CDR3 is TGTGCCACCGGGGACAGGGTTACCCAGCCCCAGCATTTT. Residues: CATGDRVTQPQHF.

The V gene is TRBV7-3, the J gene TRBJ2-7, with TRBD1 matching 7 bases. Germline lookup yields CDR1 SGHTA and CDR2 FQGTGA. The CDR3 loop spans 14 amino acids. After removal of 2 bases from V and 2 bases from J, the junction contained 3 bases not matched to a gene. For the CDR3, the DNA is TGTGCCAGCAGCTTAGAAACAGGGGCCTACGAGCAGTACTTC. It encodes CASSLETGAYEQYF.

The chain employs TRBV7-2 and TRBJ2-2, with D hard to call. Germline loops: CDR1 SGHTA, CDR2 FQGNSA. This CDR3 contains 14 residues. The ends were cut back, 8 bases at V and 0 bases at J, with 10 bases in the middle. The CDR3 sequence is CASLSGPNTGELFF. CDR3 bases: TGTGCCAGCCTCAGTGGACCGAACACCGGGGAGCTGTTTTTT.

This clonotype was seen just once. This CDR3 is CAWSRGGNTEAFF. CDR3 sequence (DNA): TGTGCCTGGTCCCGTGGAGGGAACACTGAAGCTTTCTTT. This chain links TRBV30 with TRBJ1-1; D is uncertain. Trimming pared 5 bases from V and 1 base from J, leaving 11 bases between. The CDR3 runs to 13 residues. The germline gives CDR1 GTSNPN, CDR2 SVGIG (reference sequence). The full variable domain, rest sourced from reference TRBV30 and TRBJ1-1, is SQTIHQWPATLVQPVGSPLSLECTVEGTSNPNLYWYRQAAGRGLQLLFYSVGIGQISSEVPQNLSASRPQDRQFILSSKKLLLSDSGFYLCAWSRGGNTEAFFGQGTRLTVV.

This clonotype has just a few counts. The chain uses TRBV2 and TRBJ2-7; tentative D call: TRBD1 (6 bases). CDR1 and CDR2 from the germline V gene are SNHLY and FYNNEI. This CDR3 spans 14 amino acids. V was pared by 6 bases and J by 4 bases, with 16 bases between. In DNA, the CDR3 is TGTGCCAGCAGCGTCAGGGGAGTCCCATACGAGCAGTACTTC. This sequence encodes CASSVRGVPYEQYF. The whole variable domain, filled in from reference TRBV2 and TRBJ2-7, reads EPEVTQTPSHQVTQMGQEVILRCVPISNHLYFYWYRQILGQKVEFLVSFYNNEISEKSEIFDDQFSVERPDGSNFTLKIRSTKLEDSAMYFCASSVRGVPYEQYFGPGTRLTVT.

This clonotype was counted between two and nine times. The chain uses TRBV14 and TRBJ1-2; D might be TRBD1 (6 bases). The CDR3 sequence is 15 residues long. Per germline, CDR1 SGHDN and CDR2 FVKESK. Trimming cost V 4 bases and J 4 bases, with 16 bases left between them. CDR3 protein: CASSRTGIGRYGYTF. The CDR3 bases are TGTGCCAGCAGCCGAACAGGGATTGGACGCTATGGCTACACCTTC. Full variable domain (remainder filled in from reference TRBV14 and TRBJ1-2): EAGVTQFPSHSVIEKGQTVTLRCDPISGHDNLYWYRRVMGKEIKFLLHFVKESKQDESGMPNNRFLAERTGGTYSTLKVQPAELEDSGVYFCASSRTGIGRYGYTFGSGTRLTVV.

CDR3 coding DNA: TGTGCCAGCTTGGGTGGGTCTGGTGGCTACACCTTC. Protein product: CASLGGSGGYTF. This rearrangement joins TRBV6-1 to TRBJ1-2; D gene ambiguous. Germline lookup yields CDR1 MNHNS and CDR2 SASEGT. The CDR3 extends over 12 amino acids. V gave up 8 bases and J gave up 7 bases, with 14 bases separating them.

This clonotype was seen a handful of times. The chain combines TRBV7-9 with TRBJ1-2, with 8 bases identical to TRBD1. Germline CDR1 SEHNR, CDR2 FQNEAQ (reference sequence). This CDR3 has 14 amino acids. V lost 7 bases and J lost 4; bases outside the gene matches: 8. This CDR3 reads CASNSDRAGYGYTF. The CDR3, as DNA: TGTGCCAGCAACTCGGACAGGGCGGGCTATGGCTACACCTTC.

The rearrangement links TRBV24-1 to TRBJ2-5; 9 bases are shared with TRBD2. V gave up 5 bases and J gave up 4 bases; unmatched junction bases: 10. The CDR3 runs to 16 residues. Per germline, CDR1 KGHDR and CDR2 SFDVKD. CDR3 DNA: TGTGCCACCAGTGCCGGGTCGGGACTAGCTTTAGAGACCCAGTACTTC. Protein product: CATSAGSGLALETQYF.

V and J are TRBV7-9 and TRBJ1-1; D is unresolved. The CDR3 totals 12 residues. V lost 7 bases and J lost 3, with 9 bases in between. CDR1 is SEHNR and CDR2 is FQNEAQ in the germline V gene (reference sequence). The CDR3 is CASIIGDTEAFF. The DNA of the CDR3 is TGTGCCAGCATTATCGGAGACACTGAAGCTTTCTTT.

This clonotype was detected only once. This chain joins TRBV7-2 and TRBJ2-7, with D uncertain. CDR3 size: 13 residues. V lost 0 bases and J 6 bases, leaving 9 bases between the germline ends. Germline-derived CDR1 and CDR2 are SGHTA and FQGNSA. In DNA, the CDR3 is TGTGCCAGCAGCTTAGCCCTGGCAGGCGAGCAGTACTTC. Residues: CASSLALAGEQYF.

The chain joins TRBV28 to TRBJ2-5; 13 bases align to TRBD2. V dropped 6 bases and J dropped 5; count of bases not matched to a gene: 9. Germline assignment: CDR1 MDHEN and CDR2 SYDVKM. This CDR3 is 16 amino acids long. The DNA of the CDR3 is TGTGCCAGCAGCTGGGGACTAGCGGGATTGGGGGAGACCCAGTACTTC. Amino acids: CASSWGLAGLGETQYF.

The genes are TRBV12-3 or TRBV12-4 and TRBJ1-1; D is unclear. The CDR3 contains 14 residues. The germline V and J ends were trimmed by 5 bases and 11 bases, with 21 bases remaining between them. CDR3 protein: CASSRREGASEAFF. The CDR3 DNA sequence: TGTGCCAGCAGTCGCCGGGAGGGCGCAAGTGAGGCTTTCTTT.

Written as DNA, the CDR3 is TGTGCCAGCAGTATCGGACAGATTAGCAATCAGCCCCAGCATTTT. Its protein is CASSIGQISNQPQHF. J is TRBJ1-5 and V is TRBV27; a weak D match, TRBD1 (6 bases). Trimming took 5 bases from V and 0 from J, leaving 11 bases between them. Germline V gene lookup returns CDR1 MNHEY and CDR2 SMNVEV (reference sequence). There are 15 residues in the CDR3.

The chain couples TRBV20-1 to TRBJ2-3; D is perhaps TRBD2 (5 bases). The CDR3 runs to 14 residues. Germline CDR1 DFQATT, CDR2 SNEGSKA (reference sequence). V was trimmed by 5 bases and J by 2 bases, leaving 14 bases between them. The CDR3, as DNA: TGCAGTGCTGCTAGTGGAGGTTTCACAGATACGCAGTATTTT. This gives the protein CSAASGGFTDTQYF.

The CDR3 sequence is CATLYRQTKANYGYTF. DNA of the CDR3: TGTGCCACCCTATATCGACAGACGAAAGCTAACTATGGCTACACCTTC. The genes are TRBV28 and TRBJ1-2, with D perhaps matching TRBD1 (5 bases). CDR1 is MDHEN, CDR2 SYDVKM, per germline. V dropped 10 bases and J dropped 0 bases, with 21 bases sitting between them. CDR3 size: 16 residues.

The CDR3 protein is CASSQSGLTGRRETQYF. The CDR3 DNA reads TGCGCCAGCAGCCAATCGGGACTAACGGGGCGCCGAGAGACCCAGTACTTC. This chain joins TRBV4-3 and TRBJ2-5, with 7 nucleotides matching TRBD2. The junction had 13 bases not matched to a gene; V was cut back by 2 bases and J by 4 bases. Germline V gene sequence: CDR1 LGHNA, CDR2 YSLEER. The length of the CDR3 is 17 residues.

This chain connects TRBV7-9 to TRBJ1-1, with a weak D call TRBD1 (6 bases). Germline-derived CDR1 and CDR2 are SEHNR and FQNEAQ (reference sequence). Trimming removed 4 bases from V and 4 bases from J, with 25 bases in between. This CDR3 has 18 residues. CDR3: CASSSFGWGGGQGTEAFF. The CDR3 DNA sequence: TGTGCCAGCAGCTCTTTCGGTTGGGGGGGCGGTCAGGGCACTGAAGCTTTCTTT.

This chain joins TRBV27 and TRBJ2-5, with a weak D call TRBD1 (6 bases). Germline values: CDR1 MNHEY, CDR2 SMNVEV (reference sequence). CDR3 length equals 17 residues. Deletions cut 4 bases from V and 4 bases from J, with 22 bases between. CDR3 DNA sequence: TGTGCCAGCAGTTGGTCCCCCTTGCCACCCAGGGGAGAGACCCAGTACTTC. Translation: CASSWSPLPPRGETQYF.

The chain employs TRBV27 and TRBJ2-7; D possibly matches TRBD1 or TRBD2 (5 bases each). Germline-derived CDR1 and CDR2 are MNHEY and SMNVEV (reference sequence). The ends were cut back, 5 bases at V and 0 bases at J, with 26 bases in the middle. This CDR3 contains 19 residues. The CDR3 protein is CASSMTSGVPSRGSYEQYF. CDR3 coding DNA: TGTGCCAGCAGTATGACTTCGGGTGTCCCATCGAGGGGCTCCTACGAGCAGTACTTC.

This chain uses TRBV27 with TRBJ1-1; D possibly corresponds to TRBD1 (5 bases). Trimming took 6 bases from V and 3 from J, leaving 14 bases between them. The V gene's germline CDR1 is MNHEY and CDR2 SMNVEV (reference sequence). The CDR3 sequence is 14 residues long. Here the CDR3 reads CASSPRGRDTEAFF. For the CDR3, the DNA is TGTGCCAGCAGCCCCCGGGGGAGAGACACTGAAGCTTTCTTT.

Only a few counts were recorded for this clonotype. This CDR3 reads CASTRRGGPQETQYF. The CDR3 nucleotides read TGTGCCAGCACCCGCCGGGGCGGGCCCCAAGAGACCCAGTACTTC. The chain employs TRBV6-1 and TRBJ2-5; D is perhaps TRBD1 or TRBD2 (5 bases each). Germline V lookup: CDR1 MNHNS, CDR2 SASEGT. V was shortened by 7 bases and J by 1 base, with 16 bases between the two germline ends. The CDR3 loop spans 15 amino acids.

This clonotype has more than one count but fewer than ten. The chain has TRBV15 and TRBJ1-5; D is unresolved. Trimming took 0 bases from V and 7 from J, leaving 4 bases between them. Per the germline V gene, CDR1 is LNHNV and CDR2 is YYDKDF (reference sequence). The CDR3 runs 12 residues. CDR3 protein: CATSRDRQPQHF. The CDR3, as DNA: TGTGCCACCAGCAGAGATCGGCAGCCCCAGCATTTT.

The chain joins TRBV7-2 to TRBJ2-1, with 7 positions matching TRBD2. The J segment lost 6 bases and the V segment lost 4 bases, leaving 9 bases of the junction unmatched. The CDR3 is made up of 15 amino acids. Germline CDR1 SGHTA, CDR2 FQGNSA. The CDR3 bases are TGTGCCAGCAGCTCCCTAGGCGGGAGTCCCAATGAGCAGTTCTTC. The encoded protein is CASSSLGGSPNEQFF.